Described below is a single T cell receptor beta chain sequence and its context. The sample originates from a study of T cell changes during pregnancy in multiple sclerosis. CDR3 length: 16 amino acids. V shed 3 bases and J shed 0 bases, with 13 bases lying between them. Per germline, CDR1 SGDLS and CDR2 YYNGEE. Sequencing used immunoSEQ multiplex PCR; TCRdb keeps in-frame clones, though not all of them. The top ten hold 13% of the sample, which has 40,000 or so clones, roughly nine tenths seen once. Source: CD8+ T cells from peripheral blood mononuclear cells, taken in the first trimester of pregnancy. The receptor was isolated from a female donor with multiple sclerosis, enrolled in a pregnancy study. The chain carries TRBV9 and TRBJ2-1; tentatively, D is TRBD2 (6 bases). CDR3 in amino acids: CASSDPTTSSYNEQFF. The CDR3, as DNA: TGTGCCAGCAGCGACCCGACGACTAGCTCCTACAATGAGCAGTTCTTC. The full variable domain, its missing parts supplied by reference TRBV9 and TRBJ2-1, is DSGVTQTPKHLITATGQRVTLRCSPRSGDLSVYWYQQSLDQGLQFLIQYYNGEERAKGNILERFSAQQFPDLHSELNLSSLELGDSALYFCASSDPTTSSYNEQFFGPGTRLTVL.